This T cell receptor (beta chain) is from a study of T cells after yellow fever vaccination. Study-wide results and caveats: A faster peak, day 5 versus 15, was reached by the weaker secondary response.

About this clonotype itself: What it recognizes is unknown.

Making TCR cDNA involved 5'RACE template switching, which added UMIs and a universal primer site. TCRdb re-called the 5' RACE reads with MiXCR, one entry per CDR3 protein. The sample shows about 630,000 distinct CDR3 sequences, roughly an eighth of them seen only once. Trimming removed 4 bases at V and 4 bases at J, with 14 bases between. This CDR3 contains 14 residues. Per the germline V gene, CDR1 is SGHRS and CDR2 is YFSETQ. The chain couples TRBV5-1 to TRBJ1-1; D is unclear. Material: PBMCs, obtained on the day of the yellow fever booster vaccination. The receptor was isolated from a man younger than 45 who received the YFV17D yellow fever vaccine. For the CDR3, the DNA is TGCGCCAGCAGCCTAATCAAGCGGGGCACTGAAGCTTTCTTT. Translation gives CASSLIKRGTEAFF.